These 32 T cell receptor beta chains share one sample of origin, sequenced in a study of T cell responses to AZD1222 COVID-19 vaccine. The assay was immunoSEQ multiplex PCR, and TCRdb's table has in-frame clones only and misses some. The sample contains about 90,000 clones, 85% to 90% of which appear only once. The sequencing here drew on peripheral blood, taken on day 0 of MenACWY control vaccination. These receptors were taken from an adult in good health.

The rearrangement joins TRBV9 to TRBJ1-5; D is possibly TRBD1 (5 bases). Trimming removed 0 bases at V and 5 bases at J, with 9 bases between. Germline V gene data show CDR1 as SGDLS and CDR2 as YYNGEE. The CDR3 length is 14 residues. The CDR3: CASSVAGHDQPQHF. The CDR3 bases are TGTGCCAGCAGCGTAGCGGGGCACGATCAGCCCCAGCATTTT.

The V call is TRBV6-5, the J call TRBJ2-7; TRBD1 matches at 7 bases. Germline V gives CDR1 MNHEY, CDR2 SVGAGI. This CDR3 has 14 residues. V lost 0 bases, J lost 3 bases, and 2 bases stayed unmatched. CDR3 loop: CASSYSRDSYEQYF. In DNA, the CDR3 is TGTGCCAGCAGTTACTCGAGGGACAGCTACGAGCAGTACTTC.

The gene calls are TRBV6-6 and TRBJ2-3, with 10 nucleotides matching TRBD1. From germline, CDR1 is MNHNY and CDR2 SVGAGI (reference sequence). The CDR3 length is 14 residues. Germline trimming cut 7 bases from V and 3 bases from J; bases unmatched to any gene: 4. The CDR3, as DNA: TGTGCCAGCAACATGGGACAGGGGACAGATACGCAGTATTTT. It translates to CASNMGQGTDTQYF.

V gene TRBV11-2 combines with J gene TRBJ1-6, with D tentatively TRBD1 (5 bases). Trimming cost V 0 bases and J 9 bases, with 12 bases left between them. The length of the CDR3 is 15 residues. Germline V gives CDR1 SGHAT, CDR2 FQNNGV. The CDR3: CASSLDSQGLSPLHF. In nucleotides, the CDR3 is TGTGCCAGCAGCTTAGATAGCCAGGGTCTTTCACCCCTCCACTTT.

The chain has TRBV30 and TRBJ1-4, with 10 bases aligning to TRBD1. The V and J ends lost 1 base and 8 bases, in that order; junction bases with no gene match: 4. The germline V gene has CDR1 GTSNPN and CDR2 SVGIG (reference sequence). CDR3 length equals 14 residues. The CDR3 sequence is CAWSGDRGSEKLFF. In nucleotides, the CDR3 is TGTGCCTGGAGTGGGGACAGGGGATCGGAAAAACTGTTTTTT.

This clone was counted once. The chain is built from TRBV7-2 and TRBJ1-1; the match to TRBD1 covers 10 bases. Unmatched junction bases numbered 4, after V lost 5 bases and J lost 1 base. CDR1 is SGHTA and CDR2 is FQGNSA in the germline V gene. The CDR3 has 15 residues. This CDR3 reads CASSPDRGRNTEAFF. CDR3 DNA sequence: TGTGCCAGCAGCCCAGACAGGGGGCGGAACACTGAAGCTTTCTTT.

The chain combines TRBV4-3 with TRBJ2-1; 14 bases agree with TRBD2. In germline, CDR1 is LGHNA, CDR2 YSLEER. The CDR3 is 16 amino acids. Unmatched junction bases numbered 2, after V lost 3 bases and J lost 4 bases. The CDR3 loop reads CASSQRTSGGYNEQFF. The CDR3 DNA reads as TGCGCCAGCAGCCAGAGGACTAGCGGGGGGTACAATGAGCAGTTCTTC.

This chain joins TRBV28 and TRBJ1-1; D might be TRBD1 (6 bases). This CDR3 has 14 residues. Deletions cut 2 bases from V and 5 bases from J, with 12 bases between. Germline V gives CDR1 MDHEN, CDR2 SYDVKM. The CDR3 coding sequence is TGTGCCAGCAGTTTAGGGACAATGAGAACTGAAGCTTTCTTT. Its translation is CASSLGTMRTEAFF.

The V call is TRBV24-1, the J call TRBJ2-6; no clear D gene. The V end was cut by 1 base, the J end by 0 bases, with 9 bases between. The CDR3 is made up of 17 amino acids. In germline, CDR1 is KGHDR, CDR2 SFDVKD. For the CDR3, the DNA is TGTGCCACCAGTGATTTAGTTCTCTACTCTGGGGCCAACGTCCTGACTTTC. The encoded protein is CATSDLVLYSGANVLTF.

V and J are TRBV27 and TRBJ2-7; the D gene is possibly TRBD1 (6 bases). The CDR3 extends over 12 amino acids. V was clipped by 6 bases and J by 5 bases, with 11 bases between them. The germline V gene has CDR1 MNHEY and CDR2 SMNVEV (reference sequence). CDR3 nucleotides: TGTGCCAGCAGGACGGGACACGACGAGCAGTACTTC. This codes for CASRTGHDEQYF.

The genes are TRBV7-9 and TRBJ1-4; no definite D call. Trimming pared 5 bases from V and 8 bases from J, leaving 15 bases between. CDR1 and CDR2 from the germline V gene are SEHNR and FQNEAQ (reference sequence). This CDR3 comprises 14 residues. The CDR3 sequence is CASSPGLAEEKLFF. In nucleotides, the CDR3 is TGTGCCAGCAGCCCTGGCTTGGCGGAGGAAAAACTGTTTTTT. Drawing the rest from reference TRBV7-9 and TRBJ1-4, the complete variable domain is DTGVSQNPRHKITKRGQNVTFRCDPISEHNRLYWYRQTLGQGPEFLTYFQNEAQLEKSRLLSDRFSAERPKGSFSTLEIQRTEQGDSAMYLCASSPGLAEEKLFFGSGTQLSVL.

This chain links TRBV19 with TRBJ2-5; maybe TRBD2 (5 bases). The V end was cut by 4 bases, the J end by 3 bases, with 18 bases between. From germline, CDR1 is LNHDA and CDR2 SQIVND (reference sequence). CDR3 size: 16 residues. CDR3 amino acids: CASSTRRGSGKETQYF. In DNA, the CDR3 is TGTGCCAGTAGTACCCGCCGGGGTTCAGGAAAAGAGACCCAGTACTTC.

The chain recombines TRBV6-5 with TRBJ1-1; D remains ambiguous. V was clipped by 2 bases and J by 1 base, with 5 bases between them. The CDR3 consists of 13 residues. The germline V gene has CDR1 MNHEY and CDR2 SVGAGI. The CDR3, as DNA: TGTGCCAGCAGTTACACAAAGAACACTGAAGCTTTCTTT. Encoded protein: CASSYTKNTEAFF.

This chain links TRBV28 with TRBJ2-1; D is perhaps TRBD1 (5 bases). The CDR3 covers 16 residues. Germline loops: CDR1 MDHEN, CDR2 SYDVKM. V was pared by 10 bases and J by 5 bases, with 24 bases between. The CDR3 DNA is TGTGCCACCGGGTCCTGGGCACGGCAGGGTAACAATGAGCAGTTCTTC. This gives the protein CATGSWARQGNNEQFF.

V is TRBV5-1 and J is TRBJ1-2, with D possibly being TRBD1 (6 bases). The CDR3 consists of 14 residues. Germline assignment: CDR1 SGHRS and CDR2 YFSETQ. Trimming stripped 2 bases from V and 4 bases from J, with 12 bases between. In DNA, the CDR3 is TGCGCCAGCAGCTTTGGGGGGGCTGGCTATGGCTACACCTTC. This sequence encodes CASSFGGAGYGYTF.

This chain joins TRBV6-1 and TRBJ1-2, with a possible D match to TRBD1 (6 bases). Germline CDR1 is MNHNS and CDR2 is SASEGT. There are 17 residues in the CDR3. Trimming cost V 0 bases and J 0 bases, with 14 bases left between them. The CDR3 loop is CASSEAGRAGANYGYTF. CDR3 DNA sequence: TGTGCCAGCAGTGAAGCAGGCCGTGCAGGGGCTAACTATGGCTACACCTTC.

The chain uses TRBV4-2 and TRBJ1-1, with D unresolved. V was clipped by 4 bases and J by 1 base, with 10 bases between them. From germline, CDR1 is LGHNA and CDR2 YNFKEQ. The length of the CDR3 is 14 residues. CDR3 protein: CASSLPSGNTEAFF. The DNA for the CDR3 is TGTGCCAGCAGCCTTCCCAGCGGGAACACTGAAGCTTTCTTT.

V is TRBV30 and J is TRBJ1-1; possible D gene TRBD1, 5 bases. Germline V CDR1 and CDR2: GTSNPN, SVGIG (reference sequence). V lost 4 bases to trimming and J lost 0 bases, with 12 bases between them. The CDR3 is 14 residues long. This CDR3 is CAWTAGYMNTEAFF. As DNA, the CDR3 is TGTGCCTGGACCGCAGGGTACATGAACACTGAAGCTTTCTTT.

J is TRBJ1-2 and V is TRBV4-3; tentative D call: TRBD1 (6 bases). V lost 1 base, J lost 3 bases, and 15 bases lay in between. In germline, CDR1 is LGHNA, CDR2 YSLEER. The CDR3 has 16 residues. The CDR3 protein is CASSQAIPPGDYGYTF. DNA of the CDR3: TGCGCCAGCAGCCAAGCTATTCCCCCAGGGGACTATGGCTACACCTTC.

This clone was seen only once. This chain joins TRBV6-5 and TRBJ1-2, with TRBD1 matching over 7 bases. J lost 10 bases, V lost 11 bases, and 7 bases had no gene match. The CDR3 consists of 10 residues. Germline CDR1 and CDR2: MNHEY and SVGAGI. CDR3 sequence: CAARGRDYTF. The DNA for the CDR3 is TGTGCCGCAAGGGGGCGAGACTACACCTTC.

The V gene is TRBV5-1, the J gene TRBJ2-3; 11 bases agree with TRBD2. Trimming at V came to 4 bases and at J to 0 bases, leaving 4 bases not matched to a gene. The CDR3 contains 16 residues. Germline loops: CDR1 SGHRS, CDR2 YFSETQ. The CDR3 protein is CASSEGTSGSTDTQYF. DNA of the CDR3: TGCGCCAGCAGCGAGGGGACTAGCGGAAGCACAGATACGCAGTATTTT.

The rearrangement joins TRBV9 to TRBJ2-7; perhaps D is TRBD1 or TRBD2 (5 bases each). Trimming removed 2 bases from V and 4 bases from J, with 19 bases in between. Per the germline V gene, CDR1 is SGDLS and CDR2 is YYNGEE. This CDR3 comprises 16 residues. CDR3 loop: CASSVQGQGPLYEQYF. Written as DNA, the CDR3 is TGTGCCAGCAGCGTCCAGGGCCAGGGACCCCTTTACGAGCAGTACTTC.

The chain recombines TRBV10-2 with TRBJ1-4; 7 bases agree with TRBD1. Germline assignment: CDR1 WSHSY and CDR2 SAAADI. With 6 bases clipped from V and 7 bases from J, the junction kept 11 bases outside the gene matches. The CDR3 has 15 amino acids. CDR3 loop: CASSGQTGLGEKLFF. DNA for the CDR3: TGCGCCAGCAGCGGGCAGACAGGGTTGGGTGAAAAACTGTTTTTT.

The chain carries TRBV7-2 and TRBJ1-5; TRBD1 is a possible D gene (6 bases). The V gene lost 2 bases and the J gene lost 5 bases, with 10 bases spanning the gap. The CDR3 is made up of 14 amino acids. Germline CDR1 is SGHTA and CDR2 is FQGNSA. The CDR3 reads CASSLSKGDQPQHF. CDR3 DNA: TGTGCCAGCAGCTTATCCAAGGGGGATCAGCCCCAGCATTTT. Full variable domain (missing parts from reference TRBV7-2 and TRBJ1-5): GAGVSQSPSNKVTEKGKDVELRCDPISGHTALYWYRQSLGQGLEFLIYFQGNSAPDKSGLPSDRFSAERTGGSVSTLTIQRTQQEDSAVYLCASSLSKGDQPQHFGDGTRLSIL.

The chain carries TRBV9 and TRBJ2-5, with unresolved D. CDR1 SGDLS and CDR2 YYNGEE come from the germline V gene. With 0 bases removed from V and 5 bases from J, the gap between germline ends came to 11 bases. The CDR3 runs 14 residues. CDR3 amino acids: CASSVDSYGETQYF. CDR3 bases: TGTGCCAGCAGCGTAGATTCCTACGGGGAGACCCAGTACTTC.

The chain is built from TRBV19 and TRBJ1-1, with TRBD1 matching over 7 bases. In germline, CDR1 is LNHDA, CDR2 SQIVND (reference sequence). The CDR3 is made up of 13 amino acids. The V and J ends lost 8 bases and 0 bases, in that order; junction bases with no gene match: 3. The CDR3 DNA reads TGTGCCAGTGCAGGGGGATTGAACACTGAAGCTTTCTTT. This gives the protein CASAGGLNTEAFF.

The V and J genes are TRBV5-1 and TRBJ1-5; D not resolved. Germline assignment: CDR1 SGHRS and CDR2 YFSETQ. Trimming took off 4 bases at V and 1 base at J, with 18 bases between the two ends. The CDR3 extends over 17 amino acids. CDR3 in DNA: TGCGCCAGCAGCGGAACGACGGACGCTGAAAGCAATCAGCCCCAGCATTTT. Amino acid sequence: CASSGTTDAESNQPQHF.

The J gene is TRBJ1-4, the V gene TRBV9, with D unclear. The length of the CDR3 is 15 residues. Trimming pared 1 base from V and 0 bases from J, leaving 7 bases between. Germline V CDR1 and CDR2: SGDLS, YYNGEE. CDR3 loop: CASSVQPATNEKLFF. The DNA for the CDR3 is TGTGCCAGCAGCGTACAACCCGCAACTAATGAAAAACTGTTTTTT.

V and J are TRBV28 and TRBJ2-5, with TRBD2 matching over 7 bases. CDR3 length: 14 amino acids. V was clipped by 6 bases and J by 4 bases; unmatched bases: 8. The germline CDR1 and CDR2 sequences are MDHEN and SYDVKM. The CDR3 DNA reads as TGTGCCAGCAGCTCGGGGGGAAAGGGAGAGACCCAGTACTTC. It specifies CASSSGGKGETQYF.

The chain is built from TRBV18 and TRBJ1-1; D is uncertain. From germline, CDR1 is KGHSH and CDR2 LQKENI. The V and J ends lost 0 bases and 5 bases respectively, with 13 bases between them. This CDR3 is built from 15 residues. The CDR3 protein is CASSPPWEEGTEAFF. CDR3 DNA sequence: TGTGCCAGCTCACCACCATGGGAAGAGGGAACTGAAGCTTTCTTT.

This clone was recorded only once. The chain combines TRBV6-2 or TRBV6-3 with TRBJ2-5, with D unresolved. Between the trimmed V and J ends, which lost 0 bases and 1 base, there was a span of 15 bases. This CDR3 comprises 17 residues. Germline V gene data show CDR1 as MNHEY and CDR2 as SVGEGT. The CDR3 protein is CASSYSMAQFIQETQYF. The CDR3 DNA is TGTGCCAGCAGTTACTCGATGGCGCAGTTTATCCAAGAGACCCAGTACTTC.

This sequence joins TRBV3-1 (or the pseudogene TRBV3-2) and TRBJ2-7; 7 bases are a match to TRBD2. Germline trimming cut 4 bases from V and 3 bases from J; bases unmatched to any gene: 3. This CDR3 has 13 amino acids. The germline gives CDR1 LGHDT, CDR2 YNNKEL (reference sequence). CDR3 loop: CASSLPGGYEQYF. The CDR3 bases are TGTGCCAGCAGCCTTCCGGGGGGCTACGAGCAGTACTTC.